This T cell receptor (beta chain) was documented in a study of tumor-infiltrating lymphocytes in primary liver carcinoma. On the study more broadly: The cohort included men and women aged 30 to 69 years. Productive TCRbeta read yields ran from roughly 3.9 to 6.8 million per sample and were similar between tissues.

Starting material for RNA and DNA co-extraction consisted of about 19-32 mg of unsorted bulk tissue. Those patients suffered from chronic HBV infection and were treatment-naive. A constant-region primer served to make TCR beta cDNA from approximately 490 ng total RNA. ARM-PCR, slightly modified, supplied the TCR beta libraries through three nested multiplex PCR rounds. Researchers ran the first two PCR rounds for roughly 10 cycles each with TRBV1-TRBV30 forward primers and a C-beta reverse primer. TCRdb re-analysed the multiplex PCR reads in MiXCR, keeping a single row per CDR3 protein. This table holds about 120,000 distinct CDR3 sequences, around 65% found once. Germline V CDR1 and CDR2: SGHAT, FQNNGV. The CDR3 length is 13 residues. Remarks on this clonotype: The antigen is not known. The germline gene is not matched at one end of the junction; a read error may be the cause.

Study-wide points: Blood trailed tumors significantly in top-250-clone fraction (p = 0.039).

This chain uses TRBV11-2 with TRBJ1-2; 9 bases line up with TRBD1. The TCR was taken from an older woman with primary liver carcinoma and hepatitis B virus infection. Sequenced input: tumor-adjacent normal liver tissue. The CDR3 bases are TGTGCCAGCAGCTCGGACAGGGGCTATGTCTACACCTTC. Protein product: CASSSDRGYVYTF.